Shown below are 22 T cell receptor beta chains from a single sample sequenced in a study of cytomegalovirus exposure and HLA in healthy donors. PCR used 60 Vbeta primers and 13 Jbeta primers. Data came from immunoSEQ multiplex PCR; TCRdb stores just in-frame clones and leaves some out. Of approximately 100,000 clones in the sample, about 80% were seen once. Sample: PBMCs. The receptors were sampled from a man aged 50-60 years in good health and CMV-seropositive.

This clone has only a few counts. The chain couples TRBV19 to TRBJ1-5; D might be TRBD1 (5 bases). Trimming cost V 3 bases and J 7 bases, with 19 bases left between them. Germline CDR1 LNHDA, CDR2 SQIVND (reference sequence). The CDR3 length is 16 residues. CDR3 loop: CASSIFPGGLEQPQHF. The CDR3 DNA follows: TGTGCCAGTAGTATCTTCCCGGGGGGGTTGGAGCAGCCCCAGCATTTT.

The rearrangement uses TRBV7-2 and TRBJ2-7; the D is unclear. In germline, CDR1 is SGHTA, CDR2 FQGNSA. V was cut by 3 bases and J by 9 bases, with 21 bases left in between. CDR3 length equals 15 residues. CDR3 sequence: CASSFTWQANTGQYF. CDR3 nucleotide sequence: TGTGCCAGCAGCTTTACGTGGCAGGCTAATACTGGGCAGTACTTC. The whole variable domain, filled in from reference TRBV7-2 and TRBJ2-7, reads GAGVSQSPSNKVTEKGKDVELRCDPISGHTALYWYRQSLGQGLEFLIYFQGNSAPDKSGLPSDRFSAERTGGSVSTLTIQRTQQEDSAVYLCASSFTWQANTGQYFGPGTRLTVT.

This chain connects TRBV4-1 to TRBJ1-2; D possibly corresponds to TRBD1 (6 bases). Between the trimmed V and J ends, which lost 1 base and 5 bases, there was a span of 14 bases. CDR1 is MGHRA, CDR2 YSYEKL, per germline. This CDR3 contains 15 residues. CDR3 amino acids: CASSQGVGGIYGYTF. For the CDR3, the DNA is TGCGCCAGCAGCCAAGGGGTAGGGGGAATTTATGGCTACACCTTC.

CDR3: CASRRIGGDTEAFF. CDR3 bases: TGTGCCAGCAGGCGGATAGGGGGGGACACTGAAGCTTTCTTT. The chain combines TRBV6-5 with TRBJ1-1, with a possible D match to TRBD1 (6 bases). The CDR3 runs 14 residues. V lost 6 bases, J lost 3 bases, and 14 bases lay in between. Germline V CDR1 and CDR2: MNHEY, SVGAGI.

This chain uses TRBV11-2 with TRBJ2-7; D may be TRBD2 (7 bases). Germline V gene lookup returns CDR1 SGHAT and CDR2 FQNNGV. The CDR3 is 15 residues long. Trimming stripped 1 base from V and 5 bases from J, with 15 bases between. In DNA, the CDR3 is TGTGCCAGCAGCTTAGGGGAGGGGGTGTGGAACGAGCAGTACTTC. Residues: CASSLGEGVWNEQYF.

The rearrangement uses TRBV7-9 and TRBJ2-2, with 12 bases fitting TRBD2. CDR3 length: 15 residues. Trimming took 5 bases from V and 8 from J; bases not matched to a gene: 6. CDR1 and CDR2 (germline): SEHNR, FQNEAQ (reference sequence). The DNA for the CDR3 is TGTGCCAGCAGCCGGACTAGCGGGGAAAGTGGGGAGCTGTTTTTT. Its translation is CASSRTSGESGELFF.

The V gene is TRBV5-1, the J gene TRBJ2-7; D is perhaps TRBD2 (6 bases). The CDR3 runs to 14 residues. Germline V CDR1 and CDR2: SGHRS, YFSETQ. Trimming took 7 bases from V and 2 from J, leaving 16 bases between them. The CDR3 region has the DNA TGCGCCAGCTCTGGGGGGACGGTGACCTACGAGCAGTACTTC. It codes for CASSGGTVTYEQYF.

This chain uses TRBV7-8 with TRBJ2-1, with 14 bases aligning to TRBD2. The trim removed 3 bases at V and 2 bases at J, leaving 6 bases unmatched. From germline, CDR1 is SGHVS and CDR2 FQNEAQ. CDR3 length equals 18 residues. The CDR3 loop reads CASSFGLAGGRTYNEQFF. For the CDR3, the DNA is TGTGCCAGCAGCTTTGGACTAGCGGGAGGAAGGACCTACAATGAGCAGTTCTTC.

The V and J genes are TRBV11-3 and TRBJ2-2; TRBD2 aligns across 8 bases. The trim removed 1 base at V and 4 bases at J, leaving 8 bases unmatched. This CDR3 has 17 residues. Germline loops: CDR1 SGHNT, CDR2 YENEEA. This chain's CDR3 is CASSLGAGRAGTGELFF. CDR3 bases: TGTGCCAGCAGCTTAGGGGCCGGGAGGGCAGGCACCGGGGAGCTGTTTTTT. The entire variable domain, with the rest obtained from reference TRBV11-3 and TRBJ2-2, is as follows: EAGVVQSPRYKIIEKKQPVAFWCNPISGHNTLYWYLQNLGQGPELLIRYENEEAVDDSQLPKDRFSAERLKGVDSTLKIQPAELGDSAVYLCASSLGAGRAGTGELFFGEGSRLTVL.

The V and J genes are TRBV2 and TRBJ2-7, with D tentatively TRBD2 (5 bases). V lost 8 bases and J lost 0, with 20 bases in between. CDR1 and CDR2 (germline): SNHLY, FYNNEI. The CDR3 totals 16 residues. CDR3: CASLLGSILSSYEQYF. CDR3 DNA sequence: TGTGCCAGCCTACTAGGCTCCATCTTAAGCTCCTACGAGCAGTACTTC.

The chain couples TRBV6-1 to TRBJ2-7; the match to TRBD2 covers 11 bases. Unmatched junction bases numbered 0, after V lost 4 bases and J lost 4 bases. The germline V gene encodes CDR1 MNHNS and CDR2 SASEGT. This CDR3 region has 13 residues. The chain's CDR3 is CASSVAGGYEQYF. The CDR3 DNA reads TGTGCCAGCAGTGTAGCGGGAGGGTACGAGCAGTACTTC.

The chain links TRBV7-9 to TRBJ2-1, with D unresolved. The ends were cut back, 5 bases at V and 9 bases at J, with 8 bases in the middle. The CDR3 covers 11 residues. The V gene's germline CDR1 is SEHNR and CDR2 FQNEAQ (reference sequence). The CDR3 loop reads CASSQRSEQFF. The DNA of the CDR3 is TGTGCCAGCAGCCAGAGGAGTGAGCAGTTCTTC.

The chain is built from TRBV30 and TRBJ2-5, with TRBD1 matching 7 bases. V dropped 1 base and J dropped 3; count of bases not matched to a gene: 2. The CDR3 sequence is 13 residues long. In germline, CDR1 is GTSNPN, CDR2 SVGIG (reference sequence). CDR3 sequence reads: CAWSEGTEETQYF. The CDR3, as DNA: TGTGCCTGGAGTGAAGGGACAGAAGAGACCCAGTACTTC. The full variable domain, rest sourced from reference TRBV30 and TRBJ2-5, is SQTIHQWPATLVQPVGSPLSLECTVEGTSNPNLYWYRQAAGRGLQLLFYSVGIGQISSEVPQNLSASRPQDRQFILSSKKLLLSDSGFYLCAWSEGTEETQYFGPGTRLLVL.

The rearrangement links TRBV5-4 to TRBJ1-6; D remains ambiguous. The ends were cut back, 4 bases at V and 8 bases at J, with 10 bases in the middle. Germline values: CDR1 SGHNT, CDR2 YYREEE (reference sequence). CDR3 length: 13 amino acids. CDR3 sequence: CASSQTGYSPLHF. The CDR3 coding sequence is TGTGCCAGCAGCCAAACCGGTTATTCACCCCTCCACTTT.

This clone was seen a few times. This sequence joins TRBV2 and TRBJ2-7; TRBD1 aligns across 8 bases. The CDR3 is 14 amino acids. Germline-derived CDR1 and CDR2 are SNHLY and FYNNEI. The trim removed 5 bases at V and 3 bases at J, leaving 6 bases unmatched. The CDR3 DNA is TGTGCCAGCAGTCCTGACAGGGGCCACTACGAGCAGTACTTC. Its translation: CASSPDRGHYEQYF.

This clone is categorized as medium-sized. The chain joins TRBV18 to TRBJ1-1, with TRBD1 matching over 8 bases. Looked up from germline, CDR1 is KGHSH and CDR2 is LQKENI. Trimming took 5 bases from V and 1 from J; bases not matched to a gene: 9. There are 16 residues in the CDR3. The CDR3 loop is CASSIEDRGSNTEAFF. The CDR3 DNA follows: TGTGCCAGCTCAATAGAAGACAGGGGATCGAACACTGAAGCTTTCTTT.

This rearrangement joins TRBV9 to TRBJ2-7; weak D call: TRBD2 (7 bases). V was clipped by 4 bases and J by 1 base, with 12 bases between them. Germline assignment: CDR1 SGDLS and CDR2 YYNGEE. The CDR3 sequence is 14 residues long. CDR3 coding DNA: TGTGCCAGCAGCTCTAGGGGGGGATCCTACGAGCAGTACTTC. Protein product: CASSSRGGSYEQYF.

Remarks on this clone: The identical CDR3 is also encoded by other nucleotide sequences in the sample. CDR3 coding DNA: TGTGCCAGCAGCCGACAGGGGAACACTGAAGCTTTCTTT. Translating it yields CASSRQGNTEAFF. V is TRBV14 and J is TRBJ1-1; 7 nucleotides agree with TRBD1. The CDR3 totals 13 residues. The V gene end was trimmed by 4 bases and the J gene end by 1 base; junction bases not matched to a gene: 0. Germline-derived CDR1 and CDR2 are SGHDN and FVKESK. Complete variable domain (other parts from reference TRBV14 and TRBJ1-1): EAGVTQFPSHSVIEKGQTVTLRCDPISGHDNLYWYRRVMGKEIKFLLHFVKESKQDESGMPNNRFLAERTGGTYSTLKVQPAELEDSGVYFCASSRQGNTEAFFGQGTRLTVV.

This chain links TRBV29-1 with TRBJ2-5; 7 bases are shared with TRBD2. Germline V CDR1 and CDR2: SQVTM, ANQGSEA. Trimming removed 7 bases from V and 0 bases from J; junction bases left unmatched: 2. The CDR3 consists of 12 residues. CDR3 in amino acids: CSGGGNQETQYF. The CDR3 DNA follows: TGCAGCGGGGGAGGGAACCAAGAGACCCAGTACTTC. Looking up the rest from reference TRBV29-1 and TRBJ2-5 gives the full variable domain: SAVISQKPSRDICQRGTSLTIQCQVDSQVTMMFWYRQQPGQSLTLIATANQGSEATYESGFVIDKFPISRPNLTFSTLTVSNMSPEDSSIYLCSGGGNQETQYFGPGTRLLVL.

The rearrangement uses TRBV28 and TRBJ1-2, with D unresolved. V was clipped by 5 bases and J by 7 bases, with 11 bases between them. The CDR3 loop spans 12 amino acids. Per germline, CDR1 MDHEN and CDR2 SYDVKM. CDR3 DNA sequence: TGTGCCAGCAGTACGTTCGCGGGTGGCTACACCTTC. Translated: CASSTFAGGYTF.

This clone was recorded only once. The chain recombines TRBV30 with TRBJ1-4; D is perhaps TRBD1 (6 bases). The CDR3 length is 14 residues. Germline assignment: CDR1 GTSNPN and CDR2 SVGIG (reference sequence). V lost 0 bases, J lost 7 bases, and 12 bases lay in between. CDR3 sequence reads: CAWSVQGAAEKLFF. The CDR3 DNA follows: TGTGCCTGGAGTGTACAGGGAGCGGCTGAAAAACTGTTTTTT. Full variable domain (rest looked up from reference TRBV30 and TRBJ1-4): SQTIHQWPATLVQPVGSPLSLECTVEGTSNPNLYWYRQAAGRGLQLLFYSVGIGQISSEVPQNLSASRPQDRQFILSSKKLLLSDSGFYLCAWSVQGAAEKLFFGSGTQLSVL.

Here the CDR3 reads CASRRTGVSYEQYF. For the CDR3, the DNA is TGTGCCAGCAGAAGGACAGGGGTGTCCTACGAGCAGTACTTC. The chain uses TRBV6-1 and TRBJ2-7; 9 bases map to TRBD1. This CDR3 has 14 residues. J was trimmed by 1 base and V by 6 bases; bases with no gene match: 4. Germline V gives CDR1 MNHNS, CDR2 SASEGT.